These 26 T cell receptor beta chains originate from one sample sequenced in a study of shared clonotypes between healthy human individuals. Method: immunoSEQ multiplex PCR; TCRdb's copy keeps in-frame clones and lacks some. The data show fewer than 200,000 clones, 66% seen once. Source material: memory CD4+ T cells sorted from blood. Subset indicated: CD45RA-negative fraction. The receptor source for this set is a man aged 30 to 39 in good health.

The chain joins TRBV10-3 to TRBJ1-3; D may be TRBD1 (6 bases). The CDR3 sequence is 13 residues long. The germline V gene has CDR1 ENHRY and CDR2 SYGVKD. Trimming pared 11 bases from V and 0 bases from J, leaving 11 bases between. CDR3 nucleotide sequence: TGTGCCGTACAGGGTGACTCTGGAAACACCATATATTTT. It specifies CAVQGDSGNTIYF.

This clone was seen more than once but under ten times. The gene calls are TRBV2 and TRBJ1-4; D possibly corresponds to TRBD1 (6 bases). Trimming left V 5 bases short and J 0 bases short, with 10 bases between. The CDR3 has 15 amino acids. Germline V gene sequence: CDR1 SNHLY, CDR2 FYNNEI. DNA of the CDR3: TGTGCCAGCAGTCGGGACATAGCAACTAATGAAAAACTGTTTTTT. As protein: CASSRDIATNEKLFF.

The chain links TRBV18 to TRBJ2-3; 8 nucleotides agree with TRBD1. Germline CDR1 and CDR2: KGHSH and LQKENI. The CDR3 is 15 residues long. Trimming at V came to 6 bases and at J to 2 bases, leaving 7 bases not matched to a gene. CDR3 DNA sequence: TGTGCCAGCTCGGGGGGACAGGAAATCACAGATACGCAGTATTTT. Translated, it gives CASSGGQEITDTQYF.

V and J are TRBV7-2 and TRBJ2-7; D remains ambiguous. Trimming left V 4 bases short and J 1 base short, with 11 bases between. The CDR3 is 14 residues long. Looked up from germline, CDR1 is SGHTA and CDR2 is FQGNSA. CDR3 bases: TGTGCCAGCAGCTCCACGGGTTTGTCCTACGAGCAGTACTTC. Protein sequence: CASSSTGLSYEQYF.

The rearrangement links TRBV6-1 to TRBJ2-7; D perhaps matches TRBD1 (6 bases). The CDR3 is made up of 15 amino acids. Germline CDR1 reads MNHNS; CDR2 reads SASEGT. The ends were cut back, 4 bases at V and 4 bases at J, with 17 bases in the middle. The CDR3 DNA follows: TGTGCCAGCAGTGGGGGGCGGTCGGACCTTTACGAGCAGTACTTC. Protein: CASSGGRSDLYEQYF.

This clone was counted once. The rearrangement joins TRBV7-2 to TRBJ2-6; D may be TRBD2 (5 bases). Trimming took off 4 bases at V and 7 bases at J, with 11 bases between the two ends. The CDR3 runs 14 residues. Germline V gives CDR1 SGHTA, CDR2 FQGNSA. The CDR3 coding sequence is TGTGCCAGCAGCTCACCCCCGGGAGCCAACGTCCTGACTTTC. Translated: CASSSPPGANVLTF. Using reference TRBV7-2 and TRBJ2-6 for the parts outside the CDR3, the full variable domain is GAGVSQSPSNKVTEKGKDVELRCDPISGHTALYWYRQSLGQGLEFLIYFQGNSAPDKSGLPSDRFSAERTGGSVSTLTIQRTQQEDSAVYLCASSSPPGANVLTFGAGSRLTVL.

The V call is TRBV7-8, the J call TRBJ2-3; 9 bases map to TRBD1. This CDR3 has 15 residues. The germline gives CDR1 SGHVS, CDR2 FQNEAQ. The J segment lost 2 bases and the V segment lost 6 bases, leaving 6 bases of the junction unmatched. Written as DNA, the CDR3 is TGTGCCAGCAGTCGCGACAGGGGGACCACAGATACGCAGTATTTT. Residues: CASSRDRGTTDTQYF. Together with reference TRBV7-8 and TRBJ2-3, the CDR3 gives the full variable domain: GAGVSQSPRYKVAKRGQDVALRCDPISGHVSLFWYQQALGQGPEFLTYFQNEAQLDKSGLPSDRFFAERPEGSVSTLKIQRTQQEDSAVYLCASSRDRGTTDTQYFGPGTRLTVL.

The CDR3 coding sequence is TGTGCCAGCAGCCTTAGGACGGGGAACACTGAAGCTTTCTTT. This gives the protein CASSLRTGNTEAFF. The rearrangement links TRBV11-2 to TRBJ1-1; D not certain. Trimming left V 5 bases short and J 1 base short, with 11 bases between. Germline V gene sequence: CDR1 SGHAT, CDR2 FQNNGV. CDR3 length: 14 amino acids.

The gene calls are TRBV6-5 and TRBJ1-2; possibly TRBD1 for D (5 bases). V was pared by 7 bases and J by 8 bases, with 17 bases between. CDR3 length: 13 amino acids. Germline V lookup: CDR1 MNHEY, CDR2 SVGAGI. The CDR3 DNA follows: TGTGCCAGCACCAGGGACCGAGGTTCAGGCTACACCTTC. This codes for CASTRDRGSGYTF.

This clone was observed a few times. J is TRBJ2-7 and V is TRBV5-5; possibly TRBD1 for D (6 bases). The germline CDR1 and CDR2 sequences are SGHKS and YYEKEE (reference sequence). The V end was cut by 1 base, the J end by 4 bases, with 18 bases between. The CDR3 contains 16 residues. CDR3 DNA: TGTGCCAGCAGCTTGCAGCTCACAGGGTTCTCGTACGAGCAGTACTTC. Protein: CASSLQLTGFSYEQYF.

The chain combines TRBV5-1 with TRBJ2-1; 11 bases map to TRBD2. Looked up from germline, CDR1 is SGHRS and CDR2 is YFSETQ. The CDR3 extends over 16 amino acids. Unmatched junction bases numbered 4, after V lost 5 bases and J lost 0 bases. The CDR3: CASSLTSGSSYNEQFF. Here the CDR3 DNA reads TGCGCCAGCAGTCTAACTAGCGGGAGCTCCTACAATGAGCAGTTCTTC.

This chain uses TRBV6-5 with TRBJ2-1; D uncertain. V gave up 6 bases and J gave up 0 bases, with 12 bases separating them. The germline CDR1 and CDR2 sequences are MNHEY and SVGAGI. The CDR3 has 15 amino acids. The CDR3 region is CASSPTRLSYNEQFF. The CDR3 coding sequence is TGTGCCAGCAGCCCAACAAGACTCTCCTACAATGAGCAGTTCTTC.

This chain joins TRBV6-5 and TRBJ2-7; D gene ambiguous. This CDR3 spans 14 amino acids. Trimming stripped 7 bases from V and 3 bases from J, with 16 bases between. Germline V gives CDR1 MNHEY, CDR2 SVGAGI. CDR3 amino acids: CASMGHATVYEQYF. The CDR3 DNA sequence: TGTGCCAGCATGGGCCATGCGACCGTCTACGAGCAGTACTTC.

The chain employs TRBV5-1 and TRBJ2-3, with D possibly TRBD2 on 6 matching bases. Trimming stripped 0 bases from V and 1 base from J, with 18 bases between. Germline lookup yields CDR1 SGHRS and CDR2 YFSETQ. CDR3 length: 18 amino acids. The CDR3 protein is CASSLGAVSGFGTDTQYF. The CDR3 nucleotides read TGCGCCAGCAGCTTGGGGGCGGTAAGCGGGTTCGGCACAGATACGCAGTATTTT.

This rearrangement joins TRBV14 to TRBJ2-7, with 8 bases that match TRBD2. V shed 0 bases and J 7 bases; nucleotides not matched to a gene: 8. The CDR3 contains 15 residues. CDR1 is SGHDN, CDR2 FVKESK, per germline. As DNA, the CDR3 is TGTGCCAGCAGCCAAGATGCCGGGAGGGCCTGGGAGCAGTACTTC. It specifies CASSQDAGRAWEQYF.

The sample holds a few counts of this clone. The chain has TRBV5-1 and TRBJ2-1; unclear D gene. Germline V lookup: CDR1 SGHRS, CDR2 YFSETQ. The CDR3 sequence is 11 residues long. Trimming left V 4 bases short and J 4 bases short, with 3 bases between. This CDR3 is CASSEYNEQFF. The DNA for the CDR3 is TGCGCCAGCAGCGAGTACAATGAGCAGTTCTTC.

The chain combines TRBV5-4 with TRBJ1-1, with D perhaps TRBD1 (6 bases). The germline V and J ends were trimmed by 4 bases and 4 bases, with 14 bases remaining between them. The germline V gene encodes CDR1 SGHNT and CDR2 YYREEE (reference sequence). The CDR3 runs 14 residues. CDR3 sequence: CASSPSRGITEAFF. In nucleotides, the CDR3 is TGTGCCAGCAGCCCCTCCAGGGGAATCACTGAAGCTTTCTTT.

This clone was seen only a few times. The J gene is TRBJ1-5, the V gene TRBV27; D ambiguous. The CDR3 consists of 13 residues. V was shortened by 3 bases and J by 7 bases, with 10 bases between the two germline ends. Per germline, CDR1 MNHEY and CDR2 SMNVEV (reference sequence). The CDR3 DNA is TGTGCCAGCAGTTTCGCGAGCGGCCAGCCCCAGCATTTT. This codes for CASSFASGQPQHF.

The chain links TRBV28 to TRBJ2-7; D may be TRBD1 (5 bases). The V end lost 5 bases, the J end lost 7 bases, and 18 bases lay between the germline ends. The CDR3 is 14 amino acids. Germline V lookup: CDR1 MDHEN, CDR2 SYDVKM. The chain's CDR3 is CASSGTGLPFEQYF. DNA of the CDR3: TGTGCCAGCAGTGGAACAGGATTACCTTTTGAGCAGTACTTC.

This clone appeared a few times. The chain couples TRBV25-1 to TRBJ2-3; the D gene could be TRBD1 or TRBD2 (6 bases each). Trimming stripped 9 bases from V and 1 base from J, with 14 bases between. The germline gives CDR1 MGHDK, CDR2 SYGVNS. The CDR3 runs to 14 residues. The CDR3 nucleotides are TGTGCCAGTCCGGGGGCCCCTGGCACAGATACGCAGTATTTT. Its translation is CASPGAPGTDTQYF.

Details on this clone: A much bigger clone sits one base away, suggesting this may be a read error. The chain carries TRBV7-8 and TRBJ1-1; the D is unclear. The CDR3 extends over 15 amino acids. The V end was cut by 5 bases, the J end by 1 base, with 14 bases between. Looked up from germline, CDR1 is SGHVS and CDR2 is FQNEAQ. The CDR3: CASSPSRIRNTEAFF. As DNA, the CDR3 is TGTGCCAGCAGCCCATCCCGAATAAGGAACACTGAAGCTTTCTTT.

This rearrangement joins TRBV6-1 to TRBJ2-1, with 8 nucleotides matching TRBD1. Unmatched junction bases numbered 9, after V lost 6 bases and J lost 5 bases. The germline V gene has CDR1 MNHNS and CDR2 SASEGT. This CDR3 is built from 15 residues. The CDR3 reads CASSSGQGLDNEQFF. In nucleotides, the CDR3 is TGTGCCAGCAGCTCCGGACAGGGTCTTGACAATGAGCAGTTCTTC.

This sequence joins TRBV7-8 and TRBJ2-7; D is ambiguous. V lost 3 bases and J 0 bases, leaving 12 bases between the germline ends. CDR1 is SGHVS and CDR2 is FQNEAQ in the germline V gene. The CDR3 is made up of 15 amino acids. The CDR3 DNA reads as TGTGCCAGCAGCTTGATGATAGCCAGCTCCTACGAGCAGTACTTC. It codes for CASSLMIASSYEQYF.

The chain couples TRBV2 to TRBJ2-7; D may be TRBD2 (6 bases). Trimming removed 4 bases at V and 2 bases at J, with 6 bases between. CDR1 and CDR2 (germline): SNHLY, FYNNEI. This CDR3 comprises 12 residues. The CDR3 is CASSGTTYEQYF. The CDR3 DNA reads as TGTGCCAGCAGTGGGACTACCTACGAGCAGTACTTC.

This clone has more than one count but fewer than ten. The J gene is TRBJ1-1, the V gene TRBV5-1; tentative D call: TRBD1 (5 bases). Trimming took 0 bases from V and 3 from J, leaving 12 bases between them. CDR3 length: 15 residues. Per germline, CDR1 SGHRS and CDR2 YFSETQ. CDR3 DNA: TGCGCCAGCAGCTTGGTTATTGGGGGGGACACTGAAGCTTTCTTT. Its protein is CASSLVIGGDTEAFF.

This clone was detected only a few times. The chain joins TRBV5-8 to TRBJ1-1; D is undetermined. Between the trimmed V and J ends, which lost 2 bases and 1 base, there was a span of 6 bases. Germline assignment: CDR1 SGHTS and CDR2 YDEGEE. The length of the CDR3 is 13 residues. The CDR3: CASSFSWNTEAFF. CDR3 sequence (DNA): TGTGCCAGCAGCTTTTCTTGGAACACTGAAGCTTTCTTT.